This T cell receptor beta chain was profiled in a study of cytotoxic CD8 clonotypes in ibrutinib-treated CLL. Study overall: Responses comprised around 24 partial and 2 complete; at median around 70 months, approximately 15 remained remitted and around 12 progressed. Samples yielded averages of approximately 260,000 productive templates and 94,000 or so productive rearrangements.

V lost 4 bases and J 0 bases, leaving 9 bases between the germline ends. There are 14 residues in the CDR3. Germline V lookup: CDR1 SGHNT, CDR2 YYREEE (reference sequence). Findings and caveats of the study: Few clonotypes were public, and these shrank or held steady under treatment. Clonality (at baseline) was higher than in age-matched healthy donors and tracked circulating CD8+ T-cell counts.

Generated by immunoSEQ multiplex PCR, the TCRdb table keeps only in-frame clones and is missing some. The table lists about 97,000 clones, approximately 78% of them singletons. Comment on this clone: The antigen is undetermined.

The sample consisted of PBMCs, taken after 12 months of ibrutinib treatment. The clonotype originates from a human donor with chronic lymphocytic leukemia. The chain combines TRBV5-4 with TRBJ2-3; no clear D gene. The DNA of the CDR3 is TGTGCCAGCAGCCGGGCCACTAGCACAGATACGCAGTATTTT. The encoded protein is CASSRATSTDTQYF.